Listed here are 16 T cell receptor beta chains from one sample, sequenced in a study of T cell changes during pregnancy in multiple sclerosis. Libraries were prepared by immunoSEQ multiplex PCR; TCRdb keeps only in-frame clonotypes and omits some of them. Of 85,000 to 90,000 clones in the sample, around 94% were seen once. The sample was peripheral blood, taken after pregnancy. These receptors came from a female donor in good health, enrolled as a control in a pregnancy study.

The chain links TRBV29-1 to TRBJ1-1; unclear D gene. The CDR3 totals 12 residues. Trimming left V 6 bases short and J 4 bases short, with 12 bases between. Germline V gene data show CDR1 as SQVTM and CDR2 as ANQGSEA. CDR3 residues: CSVATLSTEAFF. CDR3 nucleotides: TGCAGCGTCGCAACCCTCAGCACTGAAGCTTTCTTT.

CDR3 sequence (DNA): TGTGCCAGCAGCCTGGGGCTAGCGGGGTACAATGAGCAGTTCTTC. Its translation is CASSLGLAGYNEQFF. The chain carries TRBV5-6 and TRBJ2-1; 9 bases map to TRBD2. With 4 bases clipped from V and 4 bases from J, the junction kept 6 bases outside the gene matches. The CDR3 runs to 15 residues. From germline, CDR1 is SGHDT and CDR2 YYEEEE.

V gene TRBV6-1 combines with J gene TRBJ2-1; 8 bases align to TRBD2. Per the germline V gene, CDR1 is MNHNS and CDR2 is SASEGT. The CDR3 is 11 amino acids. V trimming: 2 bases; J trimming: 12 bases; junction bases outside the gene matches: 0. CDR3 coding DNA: TGTGCCAGCAGTGAACGGGAGGGGCAGTTCTTC. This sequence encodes CASSEREGQFF.

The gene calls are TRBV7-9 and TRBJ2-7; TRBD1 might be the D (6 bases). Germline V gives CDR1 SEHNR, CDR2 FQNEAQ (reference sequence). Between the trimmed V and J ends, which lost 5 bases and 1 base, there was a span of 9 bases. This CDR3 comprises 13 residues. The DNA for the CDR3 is TGTGCCAGCAGCCCGGACAGTTCCTACGAGCAGTACTTC. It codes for CASSPDSSYEQYF.

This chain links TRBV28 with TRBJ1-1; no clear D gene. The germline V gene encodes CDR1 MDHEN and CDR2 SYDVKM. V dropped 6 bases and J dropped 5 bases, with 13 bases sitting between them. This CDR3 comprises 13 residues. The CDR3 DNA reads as TGTGCCAGCAGGGCCAGGAGGTTAACTGAAGCTTTCTTT. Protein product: CASRARRLTEAFF.

CDR3 nucleotides: TGTGCCAGTAGTCCCGGGACAGGGCCCTACGAGCAGTACTTC. Its protein is CASSPGTGPYEQYF. This chain connects TRBV19 to TRBJ2-7, with 9 nucleotides matching TRBD1. This CDR3 contains 14 residues. Germline CDR1 LNHDA, CDR2 SQIVND (reference sequence). V dropped 5 bases and J dropped 2; count of bases not matched to a gene: 4. Variable domain in full (rest from reference TRBV19 and TRBJ2-7): DGGITQSPKYLFRKEGQNVTLSCEQNLNHDAMYWYRQDPGQGLRLIYYSQIVNDFQKGDIAEGYSVSREKKESFPLTVTSAQKNPTAFYLCASSPGTGPYEQYFGPGTRLTVT.

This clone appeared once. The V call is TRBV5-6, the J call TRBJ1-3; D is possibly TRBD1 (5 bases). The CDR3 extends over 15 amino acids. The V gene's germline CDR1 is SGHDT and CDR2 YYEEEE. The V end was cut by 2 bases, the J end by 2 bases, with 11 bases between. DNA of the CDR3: TGTGCCAGCAGCTTTCGGGGGATCGCTGGAAACACCATATATTTT. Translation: CASSFRGIAGNTIYF.

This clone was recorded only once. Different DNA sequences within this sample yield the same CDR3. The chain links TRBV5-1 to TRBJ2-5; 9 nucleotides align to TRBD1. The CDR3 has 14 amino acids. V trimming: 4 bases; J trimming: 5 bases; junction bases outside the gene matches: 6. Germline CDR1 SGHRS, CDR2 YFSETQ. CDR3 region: CASSPGQGGETQYF. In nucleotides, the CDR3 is TGCGCCAGCAGCCCGGGACAGGGTGGGGAGACCCAGTACTTC.

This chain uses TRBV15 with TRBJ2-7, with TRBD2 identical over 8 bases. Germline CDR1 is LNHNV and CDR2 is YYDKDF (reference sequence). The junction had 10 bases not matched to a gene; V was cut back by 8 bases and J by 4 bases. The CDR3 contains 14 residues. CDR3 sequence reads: CATEPGLDEYEQYF. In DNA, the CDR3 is TGTGCCACCGAACCGGGACTAGACGAATACGAGCAGTACTTC.

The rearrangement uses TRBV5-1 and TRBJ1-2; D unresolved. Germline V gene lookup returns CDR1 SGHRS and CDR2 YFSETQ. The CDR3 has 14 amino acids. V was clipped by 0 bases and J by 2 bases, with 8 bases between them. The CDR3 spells CASSLGPQNYGYTF. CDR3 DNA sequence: TGCGCCAGCAGCTTGGGGCCACAAAACTATGGCTACACCTTC.

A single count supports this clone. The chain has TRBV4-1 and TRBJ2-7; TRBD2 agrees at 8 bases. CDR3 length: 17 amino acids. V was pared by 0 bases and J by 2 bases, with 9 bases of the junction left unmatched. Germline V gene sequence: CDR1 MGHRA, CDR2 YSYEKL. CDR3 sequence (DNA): TGCGCCAGCAGCCAAGATTTGGGACTAGTTCCTCCCTACGAGCAGTACTTC. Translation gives CASSQDLGLVPPYEQYF.

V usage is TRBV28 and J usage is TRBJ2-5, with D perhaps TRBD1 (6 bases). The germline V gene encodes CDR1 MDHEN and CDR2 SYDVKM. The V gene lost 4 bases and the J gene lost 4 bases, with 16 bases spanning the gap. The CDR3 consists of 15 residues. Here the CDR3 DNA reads TGTGCCAGCAGTTCCCCAGGGGCAGGGAGAGAGACCCAGTACTTC. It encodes CASSSPGAGRETQYF. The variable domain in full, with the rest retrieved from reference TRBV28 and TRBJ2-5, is DVKVTQSSRYLVKRTGEKVFLECVQDMDHENMFWYRQDPGLGLRLIYFSYDVKMKEKGDIPEGYSVSREKKERFSLILESASTNQTSMYLCASSSPGAGRETQYFGPGTRLLVL.

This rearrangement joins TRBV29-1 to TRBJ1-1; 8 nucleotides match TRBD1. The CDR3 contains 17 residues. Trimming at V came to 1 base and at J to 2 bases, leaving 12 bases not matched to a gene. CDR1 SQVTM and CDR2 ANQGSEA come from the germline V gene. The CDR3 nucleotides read TGCAGCGTTGAAGGGAGATTTAAGACAGGGGAAAACACTGAAGCTTTCTTT. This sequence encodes CSVEGRFKTGENTEAFF.

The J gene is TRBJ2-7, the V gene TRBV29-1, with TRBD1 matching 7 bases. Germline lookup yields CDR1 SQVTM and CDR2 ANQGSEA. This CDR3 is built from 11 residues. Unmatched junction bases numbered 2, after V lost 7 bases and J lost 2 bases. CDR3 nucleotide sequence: TGCAGCGGGGGGACAGCCTACGAGCAGTACTTC. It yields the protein CSGGTAYEQYF.

CDR3 amino acids: CASSLSTGWGYTF. The CDR3 DNA follows: TGTGCCAGCAGTTTATCGACTGGCTGGGGCTACACCTTC. The chain recombines TRBV27 with TRBJ1-2; D ambiguous. CDR1 and CDR2 from the germline V gene are MNHEY and SMNVEV (reference sequence). Deletions cut 0 bases from V and 8 bases from J, with 10 bases between. CDR3 length equals 13 residues.

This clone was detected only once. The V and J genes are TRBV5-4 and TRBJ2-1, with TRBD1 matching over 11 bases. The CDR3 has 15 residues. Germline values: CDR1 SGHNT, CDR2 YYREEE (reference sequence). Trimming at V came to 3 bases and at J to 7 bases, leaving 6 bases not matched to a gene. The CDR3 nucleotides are TGTGCCAGCAGCTCAAAGGGACAGGGGGGGAATGAGCAGTTCTTC. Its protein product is CASSSKGQGGNEQFF.